This TCR beta chain was sequenced for a study of T-cell reconstitution after alpha-beta-depleted transplantation in children. V gave up 2 bases and J gave up 4 bases, with 15 bases separating them. CDR1 and CDR2 (germline): DFQATT, SNEGSKA (reference sequence). CDR3 length: 15 amino acids. Study results and caveats: Expanded graft clones numbering several hundred reportedly gave rise to alpha-beta T cells about two months after transplant. From surviving recipient T cells and thymic progenitors came the high day-60 TCRbeta diversity observed in some patients.

About this clonotype itself: Its cognate antigen is unknown.

Library preparation (for TCRbeta) was performed with unique molecular identifiers. TCRdb reanalysed the PCR reads using MiXCR and keeps one entry per CDR3 protein. The data hold a few hundred thousand distinct CDR3 sequences, with 25% to 30% observed a single time. The sequences come from PBMCs, collected before TCRalphabeta/CD19-depleted stem cell transplant. This clonotype was obtained from a boy under two years old with Wiskott-Aldrich syndrome, due to receive a stem cell transplant. The J gene is TRBJ2-1, the V gene TRBV20-1; maybe TRBD2 (6 bases). Written as DNA, the CDR3 is TGCAGTGCTAGACTCGGGAGTCGGATATACAATGAGCAGTTCTTC. Protein sequence: CSARLGSRIYNEQFF.